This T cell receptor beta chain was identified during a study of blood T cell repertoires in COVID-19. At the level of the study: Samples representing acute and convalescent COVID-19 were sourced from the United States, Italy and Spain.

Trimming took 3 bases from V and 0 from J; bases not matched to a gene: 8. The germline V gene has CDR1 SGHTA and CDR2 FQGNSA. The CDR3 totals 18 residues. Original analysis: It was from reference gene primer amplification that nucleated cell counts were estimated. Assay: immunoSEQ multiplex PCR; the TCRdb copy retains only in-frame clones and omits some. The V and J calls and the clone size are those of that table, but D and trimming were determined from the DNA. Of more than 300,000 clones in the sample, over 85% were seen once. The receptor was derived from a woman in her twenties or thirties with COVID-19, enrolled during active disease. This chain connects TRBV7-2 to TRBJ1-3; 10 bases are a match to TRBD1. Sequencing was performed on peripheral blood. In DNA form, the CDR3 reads TGTGCCAGCAGCTTCGGAGGGACAGGGGAAGGCTCTGGAAACACCATATATTTT. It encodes CASSFGGTGEGSGNTIYF.